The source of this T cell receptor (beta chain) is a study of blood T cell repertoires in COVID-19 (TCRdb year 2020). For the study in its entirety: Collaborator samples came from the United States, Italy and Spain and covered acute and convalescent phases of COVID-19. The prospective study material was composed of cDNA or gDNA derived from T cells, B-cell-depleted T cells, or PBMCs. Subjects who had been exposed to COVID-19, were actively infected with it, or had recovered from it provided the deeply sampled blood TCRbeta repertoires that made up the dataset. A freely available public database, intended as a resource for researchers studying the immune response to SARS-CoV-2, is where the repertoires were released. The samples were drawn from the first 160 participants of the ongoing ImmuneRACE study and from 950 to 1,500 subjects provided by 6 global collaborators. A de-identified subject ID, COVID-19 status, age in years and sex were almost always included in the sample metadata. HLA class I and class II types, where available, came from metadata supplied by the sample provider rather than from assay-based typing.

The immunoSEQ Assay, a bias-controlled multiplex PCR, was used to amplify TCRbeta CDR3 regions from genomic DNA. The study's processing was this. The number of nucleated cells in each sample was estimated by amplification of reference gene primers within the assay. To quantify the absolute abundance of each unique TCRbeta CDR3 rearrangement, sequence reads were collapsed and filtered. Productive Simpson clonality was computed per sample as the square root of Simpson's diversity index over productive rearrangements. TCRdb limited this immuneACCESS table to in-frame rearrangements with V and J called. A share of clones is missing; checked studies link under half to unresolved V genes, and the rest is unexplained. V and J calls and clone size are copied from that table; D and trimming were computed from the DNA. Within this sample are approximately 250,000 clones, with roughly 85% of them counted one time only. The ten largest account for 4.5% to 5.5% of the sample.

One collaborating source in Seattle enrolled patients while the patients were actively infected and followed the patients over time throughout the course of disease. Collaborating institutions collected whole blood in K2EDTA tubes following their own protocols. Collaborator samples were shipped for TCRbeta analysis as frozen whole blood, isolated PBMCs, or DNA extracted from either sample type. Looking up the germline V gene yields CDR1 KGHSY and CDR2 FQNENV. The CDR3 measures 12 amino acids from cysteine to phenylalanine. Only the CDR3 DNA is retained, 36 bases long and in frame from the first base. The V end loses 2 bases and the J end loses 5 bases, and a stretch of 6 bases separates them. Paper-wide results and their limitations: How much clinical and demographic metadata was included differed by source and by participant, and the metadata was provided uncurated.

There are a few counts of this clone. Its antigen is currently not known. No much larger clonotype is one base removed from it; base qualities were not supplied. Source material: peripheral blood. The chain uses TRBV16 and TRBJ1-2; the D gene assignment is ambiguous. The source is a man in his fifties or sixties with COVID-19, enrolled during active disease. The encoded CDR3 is CASSQRGYGYTF. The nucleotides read TGTGCCAGCAGCCAACGGGGATATGGCTACACCTTC.